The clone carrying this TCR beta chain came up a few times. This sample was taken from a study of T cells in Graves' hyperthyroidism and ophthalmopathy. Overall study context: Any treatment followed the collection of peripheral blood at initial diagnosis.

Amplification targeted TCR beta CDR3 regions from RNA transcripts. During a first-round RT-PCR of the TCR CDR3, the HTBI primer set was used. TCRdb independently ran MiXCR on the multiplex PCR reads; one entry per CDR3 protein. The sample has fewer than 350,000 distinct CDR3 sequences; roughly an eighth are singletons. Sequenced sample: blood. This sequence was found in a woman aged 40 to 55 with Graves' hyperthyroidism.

The CDR3 nucleotides read TGTGCCAGCACCCAAAAGACAGAGAACACCGGGGAGCTGTTTTTT. Protein product: CASTQKTENTGELFF. The rearrangement uses TRBV6-1 and TRBJ2-2; tentatively, D is TRBD1 (5 bases). The ends were cut back, 7 bases at V and 1 base at J, with 13 bases in the middle. The length of the CDR3 is 15 residues. Germline V lookup: CDR1 MNHNS, CDR2 SASEGT.